The rows below give T cell receptor beta chains drawn from one sample of a study of blood T cells in healthy people across ages. Each CDR3 protein gets one entry after TCRdb re-called the 5' RACE reads with MiXCR. Of roughly 800,000 distinct CDR3 sequences in the sample, about 62% are singletons; the top ten hold roughly 22%. Sequenced: blood. All receptors derive from a young man in good health. Both conserved end residues are part of each CDR3. A D gene is named only where the DNA matches it firmly. Clone size is shown for a subset of rows, as once, few, many or a class of expanded clone.

clone_size	v_call	d_call	j_call	cdr3_nt	cdr3_aa
-	TRBV6-6	TRBD2	TRBJ2-7	TGTGCCAGCAGAGCCGCCGGGCGGGAGGACTACGAGCAGTACTTC	CASRAAGREDYEQYF
once	TRBV20-1	TRBD1	TRBJ2-5	TGCAGTGCCAAGACAGGGGGTCGGGAGACCCAGTACTTC	CSAKTGGRETQYF
-	TRBV20-1	TRBD2	TRBJ2-1	TGCAGTGCTAGAGATCTAGCGGGAGGGCAGTTCTTC	CSARDLAGGQFF
-	TRBV24-1	-	TRBJ1-4	TGTGCCACCAGTATGACGACGGGGCTTCATTGGGAAAAACTGTTTTTT	CATSMTTGLHWEKLFF
once	TRBV2	-	TRBJ2-5	TGTGCCAGCGCGGACAGAAGGCAAGAGACCCAGTACTTC	CASADRRQETQYF
-	TRBV7-9	TRBD1	TRBJ1-2	TGTGCCAGCAGCCCCTCCCAGGGGGCACTTGGCTACACCTTC	CASSPSQGALGYTF
once	TRBV6-1	TRBD1	TRBJ1-2	TGTGCCAGCAACAAAGACCCCGGGACAGGGGGAAAAGCTAACTATGGCTACACCTTC	CASNKDPGTGGKANYGYTF
-	TRBV7-6	-	TRBJ2-3	TGTGCCAGCGTGGAGGGGCCAGCAGATACGCAGTATTTT	CASVEGPADTQYF
few	TRBV10-3	TRBD2	TRBJ2-1	TGTGCCATCAGTGATTTGACTAGCGGTCCCAATGAGCAGTTCTTC	CAISDLTSGPNEQFF
-	TRBV6-5	-	TRBJ1-1	TGTGCCAGCAAGACCGGGACCGCCTTACCTGAAGCTTTCTTT	CASKTGTALPEAFF
few	TRBV7-6	TRBD1	TRBJ2-1	TGTGCCAGCAGCGACGCTGTAGGGACAGGGGACAATGAGCAGTTCTTC	CASSDAVGTGDNEQFF
-	TRBV28	-	TRBJ2-7	TGTGCCAGCAATTCCGGAGCCTACGAGCAGTACTTC	CASNSGAYEQYF
-	TRBV20-1	-	TRBJ1-2	TGCAGTGCTTCACTCGACAGACGTAACTATGGCTACACCTTC	CSASLDRRNYGYTF
few	TRBV27	-	TRBJ2-1	TGTGCCAGCAGTTTATCTGGGGGGCTCGACAATGAGCAGTTCTTC	CASSLSGGLDNEQFF
-	TRBV25-1	-	TRBJ2-7	TGTGCCAGCAGTGAATTAAGGTCCCTCACCGAGCAGTACTTC	CASSELRSLTEQYF
-	TRBV7-2	TRBD2	TRBJ2-1	TGTGCCAGCAGCCGGGCTAGCGGGAATTACAATGAGCAGTTCTTC	CASSRASGNYNEQFF
-	TRBV2	-	TRBJ2-7	TGTGCCAGCCACGACCCGGGCGAGCAGTACTTC	CASHDPGEQYF
few	TRBV7-9	-	TRBJ2-7	TGTGCCAGCAGCTTTATCCACGAGCAGTACTTC	CASSFIHEQYF
-	TRBV12-3/TRBV12-4	-	TRBJ2-5	TGTGCCAGCAGTTTAGCCTTGTGGCAGGGAGGAAACAATGAGCAGTACTTC	CASSLALWQGGNNEQYF
-	TRBV5-6	-	TRBJ1-5	TGTGCCAGCAGCTTGCTAGAACAGGGAGGTCAGCCCCAGCATTTT	CASSLLEQGGQPQHF
few	TRBV7-6	-	TRBJ2-7	TGTGCCAGCAGCTTAAGCCCCCGGGGTCATTACGAGCAGTACTTC	CASSLSPRGHYEQYF
once	TRBV25-1	-	TRBJ1-1	TGTGCCAGCATTGTGGGGGGGGAAGCTTTCTTT	CASIVGGEAFF
-	TRBV20-1	TRBD2	TRBJ2-7	TGCAGTGCTAGAGCGGCTAGCGGGGTCTACAATGAGCAGTACTTC	CSARAASGVYNEQYF
few	TRBV10-3	-	TRBJ2-7	TGTGCCATCAGTGAAGCTGACAGGAACGAGCAGTACTTC	CAISEADRNEQYF
-	TRBV18	-	TRBJ2-7	TGTGCCAGCTCACCCCAGGGGGGGAGCTCCTACGAGCAGTACTTC	CASSPQGGSSYEQYF
-	TRBV20-1	-	TRBJ2-7	TGCAGTGCTAGAGCGGGGGTCAACTACGAGCAGTACTTC	CSARAGVNYEQYF
-	TRBV7-2	TRBD1	TRBJ2-3	TGTGCCAGCGCCGGGACAGGGGGGGGGGAGTCGGCAGATACGCAGTATTTT	CASAGTGGGESADTQYF
-	TRBV29-1	-	TRBJ1-1	TGCAGCGTTGACTGGGCCTCTGGAGCTTTCTTT	CSVDWASGAFF
-	TRBV11-1	-	TRBJ2-7	TGTGCCAGCAGCTTAGGACTAGACGTCGTCGAGCAGTACTTC	CASSLGLDVVEQYF
few	TRBV29-1	-	TRBJ1-2	TGCAGCGTTGAATCGGAGGAGGTCGGATTAAACTATGGCTACACCTTC	CSVESEEVGLNYGYTF
-	TRBV20-1	-	TRBJ2-3	TGCAGTGCGCGGGACCTCAGCACAGATACGCAGTATTTT	CSARDLSTDTQYF
few	TRBV7-8	-	TRBJ2-3	TGTGCCAGCAGCACAAAGATGTTCCCACCAGATACGCAGTATTTT	CASSTKMFPPDTQYF
few	TRBV14	-	TRBJ2-1	TGTGCCAGCAGCCAAGCGCTCCGTAGTGAGCAGTTCTTC	CASSQALRSEQFF
-	TRBV28	-	TRBJ2-3	TGTGCCAGCAGCCCTCAGGGACGGGGCACAGATACGCAGTATTTT	CASSPQGRGTDTQYF
-	TRBV3-1	-	TRBJ2-1	TGTGCCAGCAGCCCGTCCCCGGGCAATGAGCAGTTCTTC	CASSPSPGNEQFF
-	TRBV6-2/TRBV6-3	-	TRBJ2-7	TGTGCCAGCAGCCCAACAGCCTTGGAGCAGTACTTC	CASSPTALEQYF
-	TRBV6-5	TRBD1	TRBJ2-6	TGTGCCAGCAGTGAGCAGGGGGCTGGGGCCAACGTCCTGACTTTC	CASSEQGAGANVLTF
-	TRBV13	TRBD1	TRBJ2-5	TGTGCCAGCAGCCGGGGACAGGGATTGGGAGAGACCCAGTACTTC	CASSRGQGLGETQYF
-	TRBV5-1	-	TRBJ1-6	TGCGCCAGCAGCTTCGTTCCAGGGGAGGGAGGACCCCTCCACTTT	CASSFVPGEGGPLHF
few	TRBV29-1	TRBD2	TRBJ2-7	TGCAGCGGGGGACTAGCGGAAGGCTACGAGCAGTACTTC	CSGGLAEGYEQYF
few	TRBV21-1	-	TRBJ1-2	TGTGCCGCCGCGGGGGAGAACTATGGCTACACCTTC	CAAAGENYGYTF
-	TRBV7-7	-	TRBJ2-5	TGTGCTAGCAGCTTAGGTGGGGGCTGGGAGACCCAGTACTTC	CASSLGGGWETQYF
-	TRBV15	-	TRBJ2-1	TGTGCCACCAGCAAGGACTCGGGGACTGCCTACAATGAGCAGTTCTTC	CATSKDSGTAYNEQFF
many	TRBV15	TRBD2	TRBJ2-3	TGTGCCACCAGCAGAGTGGTAGCGGGCGGAGATACGCAGTATTTT	CATSRVVAGGDTQYF
few	TRBV20-1	-	TRBJ2-4	TGCAGTGCTAGAGAGGGCGCGTCCAAAAACATTCAGTACTTC	CSAREGASKNIQYF
-	TRBV7-3	-	TRBJ2-5	TGTGCCAGCAGCTTAACAAGGGTAGAGACCCAGTACTTC	CASSLTRVETQYF
-	TRBV7-2	TRBD1	TRBJ2-5	TGTGCCAGCAGCGAAGGACAGGCGAACTGGAAGTACTTC	CASSEGQANWKYF
few	TRBV28	TRBD2	TRBJ2-7	TGTGCCAGCAGTAATTCCGGGGGGATTTACGAGCAGTACTTC	CASSNSGGIYEQYF
-	TRBV20-1	-	TRBJ1-2	TGCAGTGCTAGAGATCATCCCCCCCTCAGCAGGGAAACTGATGGCTACACCTTC	CSARDHPPLSRETDGYTF
many	TRBV4-2	-	TRBJ2-1	TGTGCCAGCAGCCAAGAAGCTCTGCGGGGGCCCCTCAGCTCCTACAATGAGCAGTTCTTC	CASSQEALRGPLSSYNEQFF
-	TRBV5-1	-	TRBJ2-2	TGCGCCAGCAGCTACGACATGACCGGGGAGCTGTTTTTT	CASSYDMTGELFF
-	TRBV6-5	-	TRBJ1-5	TGTGCCAGCGCGCGGTACCGCCTTAGCAATCAGCCCCAGCATTTT	CASARYRLSNQPQHF
-	TRBV27	-	TRBJ1-2	TGTGCCAGCAGTGGGCGAGGACGGTCTGCTAACTATGGCTACACCTTC	CASSGRGRSANYGYTF
once	TRBV7-2	TRBD2	TRBJ2-1	TGTGCCGGCAGCGCCCGGGGGGGCAACGACAATGAGCAGTTCTTC	CAGSARGGNDNEQFF
-	TRBV5-1	-	TRBJ2-7	TGCGCCAGCAGCTTGGAGCAGGGCCGCGAGCAGTACTTC	CASSLEQGREQYF
-	TRBV13	-	TRBJ2-1	TGTGCCAGCAGCTTCACGAGCTCCTACAATGAGCAGTTCTTC	CASSFTSSYNEQFF
-	TRBV6-2/TRBV6-3	-	TRBJ2-1	TGTGCCAGCAGTGTAAGGAGAAATGAGCAGTTCTTC	CASSVRRNEQFF
-	TRBV6-5	-	TRBJ2-3	TGTGCCAGCAGTTTTCAGATGCCAGGGGCAGATACGCAGTATTTT	CASSFQMPGADTQYF
-	TRBV14	-	TRBJ1-1	TGTGCCAGCAGCCTCAGGGTGAGGACTGAAGCTTTCTTT	CASSLRVRTEAFF